This T cell receptor beta chain stems from a study of human T cells and chemical hapten exposure. In TCRdb, the RACE reads were re-called with MiXCR into one record per CDR3 protein. This sample carries roughly 380,000 distinct CDR3 sequences, about 5.1% of them seen once, and the ten largest clones take approximately 2.8%. This clonotype was recorded many times. Time point: pre-sensitization, week 0. The treatment was: therapeutic diphenylcyclopropenone sensitization with weekly scalp DPC. CDR3 length: 16 amino acids. V was pared by 5 bases and J by 0 bases, with 8 bases of the junction left unmatched. CDR1 MDHEN and CDR2 SYDVKM come from the germline V gene.

This receptor was taken from a woman in her forties or fifties with alopecia areata. Some clones in this sample may be carry-over from other donors' samples. Sample: whole blood, taken in connection with sensitization to the hapten diphenylcyclopropenone (DPC). The chain is built from TRBV28 and TRBJ2-7; 9 bases are shared with TRBD2. The CDR3 region is CASSIGTSSYSYEQYF. CDR3 bases: TGTGCCAGCAGTATCGGGACTAGCTCCTACTCCTACGAGCAGTACTTC. The full variable domain, in which reference TRBV28 and TRBJ2-7 provide the parts outside the CDR3, is DVKVTQSSRYLVKRTGEKVFLECVQDMDHENMFWYRQDPGLGLRLIYFSYDVKMKEKGDIPEGYSVSREKKERFSLILESASTNQTSMYLCASSIGTSSYSYEQYFGPGTRLTVT.